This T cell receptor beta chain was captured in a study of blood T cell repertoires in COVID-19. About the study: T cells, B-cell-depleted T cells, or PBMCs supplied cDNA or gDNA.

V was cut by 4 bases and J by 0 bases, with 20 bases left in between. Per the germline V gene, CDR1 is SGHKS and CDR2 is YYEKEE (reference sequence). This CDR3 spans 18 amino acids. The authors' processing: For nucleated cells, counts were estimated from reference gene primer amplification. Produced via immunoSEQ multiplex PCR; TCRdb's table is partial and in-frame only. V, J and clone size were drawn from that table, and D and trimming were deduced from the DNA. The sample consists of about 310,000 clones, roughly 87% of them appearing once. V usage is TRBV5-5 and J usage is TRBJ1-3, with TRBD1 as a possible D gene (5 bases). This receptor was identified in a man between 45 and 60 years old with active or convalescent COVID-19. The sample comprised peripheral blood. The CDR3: CASSASIRGTLSGNTIYF. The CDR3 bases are TGTGCCAGCAGCGCTTCTATAAGGGGCACCCTCTCTGGAAACACCATATATTTT.